The 28 T cell receptor beta chains below were found in one sample sequenced in a study of blood T cell repertoires in COVID-19. Clones were read by immunoSEQ multiplex PCR, and TCRdb kept only the in-frame ones, dropping some. The repertoire includes about 120,000 clones, 85% to 90% of them detected once, and 25% to 30% sits in the top ten. Sequenced material: peripheral blood. Receptors were obtained from a woman in her sixties or seventies with acute or convalescent COVID-19.

The gene calls are TRBV6-5 and TRBJ1-2, with D uncertain. CDR1 is MNHEY, CDR2 SVGAGI, per germline. Trimming removed 6 bases from V and 2 bases from J, with 13 bases in between. This CDR3 spans 14 amino acids. In DNA form, the CDR3 reads TGTGCCAGCAGCGTATGGCAGGAAAACTATGGCTACACCTTC. Translated: CASSVWQENYGYTF.

This chain links TRBV3-1 (or the pseudogene TRBV3-2) with TRBJ2-7; 11 bases map to TRBD1. This CDR3 comprises 15 residues. The germline CDR1 and CDR2 sequences are LGHDT and YNNKEL (reference sequence). V gave up 0 bases and J gave up 2 bases; unmatched junction bases: 0. The CDR3 nucleotides read TGTGCCAGCAGCCAAGAGGGACAGGGGGCCTACGAGCAGTACTTC. It translates to CASSQEGQGAYEQYF.

The rearrangement links TRBV6-5 to TRBJ2-5; a possible D gene is TRBD2 (6 bases). This CDR3 region has 15 residues. Germline-derived CDR1 and CDR2 are MNHEY and SVGAGI. V dropped 6 bases and J dropped 5 bases, with 19 bases sitting between them. DNA of the CDR3: TGTGCCAGCAGCCCCGGGGGTATCTTTTCGGAGACCCAGTACTTC. Translated, it gives CASSPGGIFSETQYF.

The rearrangement joins TRBV10-3 to TRBJ2-1; TRBD1 might be the D (5 bases). In germline, CDR1 is ENHRY, CDR2 SYGVKD. The CDR3 is made up of 17 amino acids. The V end lost 3 bases, the J end lost 0 bases, and 15 bases lay between the germline ends. CDR3 coding DNA: TGTGCCATCAGTGACCCCAGGGTGGGGAACTCCTACAATGAGCAGTTCTTC. It translates to CAISDPRVGNSYNEQFF.

Note on this clone: A read error may produce the germline difference seen at one junction end. V gene TRBV28 combines with J gene TRBJ2-7; 8 nucleotides line up with TRBD2. The CDR3 is made up of 16 amino acids. CDR1 is MDHEN, CDR2 SYDVKM, per germline. CDR3 in DNA: TGTGCCAGAGGGTACGGACTAAGGACTAGCTCCCACGAGCAGTACTTC. Translated: CARGYGLRTSSHEQYF.

The rearrangement links TRBV2 to TRBJ2-5; TRBD1 matches 10 bases. The germline V gene has CDR1 SNHLY and CDR2 FYNNEI. The CDR3 loop spans 14 amino acids. After removal of 6 bases from V and 4 bases from J, the junction contained 5 bases not matched to a gene. This chain's CDR3 is CASRRDRGSETQYF. CDR3 nucleotide sequence: TGTGCCAGCAGAAGGGACAGGGGTTCAGAGACCCAGTACTTC. The variable domain in full, completed from reference TRBV2 and TRBJ2-5, reads EPEVTQTPSHQVTQMGQEVILRCVPISNHLYFYWYRQILGQKVEFLVSFYNNEISEKSEIFDDQFSVERPDGSNFTLKIRSTKLEDSAMYFCASRRDRGSETQYFGPGTRLLVL.

The chain employs TRBV28 and TRBJ2-5, with TRBD1 as a possible D gene (6 bases). The germline gives CDR1 MDHEN, CDR2 SYDVKM. V lost 6 bases, J lost 9 bases, and 17 bases lay in between. CDR3 length: 13 amino acids. CDR3 DNA: TGTGCCAGCAGGGGGGCATCTACCGCTGCCCAGTACTTC. It specifies CASRGASTAAQYF.

The V and J genes are TRBV28 and TRBJ1-1; D gene ambiguous. Germline CDR1 reads MDHEN; CDR2 reads SYDVKM. Trimming stripped 10 bases from V and 5 bases from J, with 17 bases between. The CDR3 contains 13 residues. The CDR3 loop is CATNPRRGTEAFF. The DNA of the CDR3 is TGTGCCACCAATCCTCGCCGGGGAACTGAAGCTTTCTTT.

The chain combines TRBV29-1 with TRBJ2-7, with 8 bases matching TRBD1. V lost 2 bases, J lost 0 bases, and 6 bases stayed unmatched. Germline V gives CDR1 SQVTM, CDR2 ANQGSEA. This CDR3 is built from 15 residues. CDR3 sequence (DNA): TGCAGCGTTGAACCCCGGACAGGGAGCTCCTACGAGCAGTACTTC. Residues: CSVEPRTGSSYEQYF.

The chain joins TRBV10-1 to TRBJ1-6; 9 bases align to TRBD1. The junction had 10 bases not matched to a gene; V was cut back by 6 bases and J by 10 bases. Germline lookup yields CDR1 WNHNN and CDR2 SYGVQD (reference sequence). The CDR3 runs 15 residues. The CDR3 DNA reads TGCGCCAGCAGCTCCGGGACAGGGAGCGGCTCACCCCTCCACTTT. It yields the protein CASSSGTGSGSPLHF.

Points on this clone: A junction boundary mismatches the germline segment, possibly from a read error. CDR3 sequence: CAGRQGGHGYTF. CDR3 coding DNA: TGTGCCGGCAGACAGGGAGGGCATGGCTACACCTTC. The chain couples TRBV28 to TRBJ1-2; 7 nucleotides align to TRBD1. The CDR3 extends over 12 amino acids. Germline lookup yields CDR1 MDHEN and CDR2 SYDVKM.

The chain uses TRBV2 and TRBJ2-7; 11 bases are a match to TRBD2. Trimming took 5 bases from V and 6 from J; bases not matched to a gene: 6. The CDR3 is 14 amino acids. Germline loops: CDR1 SNHLY, CDR2 FYNNEI. The CDR3 region has the DNA TGTGCCAGCAGTTTTAGCGGGGGGGCGATCGAGCAGTACTTC. It encodes CASSFSGGAIEQYF.

V and J are TRBV7-3 and TRBJ2-3; TRBD2 matches 13 bases. CDR1 is SGHTA and CDR2 is FQGTGA in the germline V gene. V lost 5 bases to trimming and J lost 4 bases; unmatched junction nucleotides: 6. This CDR3 region has 16 residues. The CDR3 loop is CASSTGLAGDADTQYF. In nucleotides, the CDR3 is TGTGCCAGCAGCACCGGACTAGCGGGGGACGCAGATACGCAGTATTTT.

This clone appeared a single time. This chain links TRBV5-1 with TRBJ1-3; a possible D gene is TRBD1 (6 bases). The germline gives CDR1 SGHRS, CDR2 YFSETQ. The CDR3 extends over 15 amino acids. Trimming took off 0 bases at V and 1 base at J, with 8 bases between the two ends. The CDR3 reads CASSLEGQSGNTIYF. CDR3 DNA: TGCGCCAGCAGCTTGGAGGGACAATCTGGAAACACCATATATTTT.

This clone has only a few counts. This rearrangement joins TRBV2 to TRBJ2-6; TRBD1 aligns across 8 bases. Per the germline V gene, CDR1 is SNHLY and CDR2 is FYNNEI. This CDR3 is built from 17 residues. Trimming took 8 bases from V and 0 from J; bases not matched to a gene: 9. The CDR3 sequence: CASDPGTGVSGANVLTF. The CDR3 DNA sequence: TGTGCCAGCGACCCCGGGACAGGCGTCTCTGGGGCCAACGTCCTGACTTTC.

DNA of the CDR3: TGTGCCAGAAGCTCAGGATTTGTGGATACGCAGTATTTT. It codes for CARSSGFVDTQYF. This chain links TRBV5-3 with TRBJ2-3; D uncertain. TRBV5-3 is an ORF for which the function is uncertain. CDR3 length: 13 amino acids. Trimming cost V 3 bases and J 6 bases, with 11 bases left between them.

This clone was found once. The chain employs TRBV30 and TRBJ1-4; the D gene is possibly TRBD1 (5 bases). Trimming removed 6 bases from V and 0 bases from J, with 11 bases in between. From germline, CDR1 is GTSNPN and CDR2 SVGIG (reference sequence). The CDR3 runs to 14 residues. For the CDR3, the DNA is TGTGCCTGTAACCGGGACTCAACTAATGAAAAACTGTTTTTT. It is translated as CACNRDSTNEKLFF.

The J gene is TRBJ1-2, the V gene TRBV18, with 7 bases matching TRBD1. CDR3 length: 15 residues. Germline lookup yields CDR1 KGHSH and CDR2 LQKENI. J gave up 0 bases and V 3 bases, and 4 bases lay outside the gene matches. CDR3 loop: CASSPAGGANYGYTF. The CDR3 nucleotides read TGTGCCAGCTCACCCGCAGGGGGAGCTAACTATGGCTACACCTTC.

This sequence joins TRBV2 and TRBJ2-3; TRBD2 matches 7 bases. The CDR3 is 15 residues long. Germline loops: CDR1 SNHLY, CDR2 FYNNEI. V shed 6 bases, J shed 3 bases, and the junction held 9 bases outside the gene matches. The CDR3 DNA follows: TGTGCCAGCAGCGGACGGTGGGGGGGTACAGATACGCAGTATTTT. This sequence encodes CASSGRWGGTDTQYF.

The chain recombines TRBV28 with TRBJ1-5; D is undetermined. This CDR3 contains 16 residues. Germline CDR1 and CDR2: MDHEN and SYDVKM. V was shortened by 2 bases and J by 0 bases, with 11 bases between the two germline ends. Here the CDR3 reads CASSLVADLSNQPQHF. The CDR3 region has the DNA TGTGCCAGCAGTTTAGTGGCGGATCTTAGCAATCAGCCCCAGCATTTT.

The V and J genes are TRBV7-9 and TRBJ2-3; TRBD1 matches 10 bases. V lost 4 bases, J lost 3 bases, and 1 base stayed unmatched. The CDR3 consists of 14 residues. Germline V gene lookup returns CDR1 SEHNR and CDR2 FQNEAQ (reference sequence). CDR3 residues: CASSSGQGTDTQYF. The CDR3 DNA reads as TGTGCCAGCAGCTCGGGACAGGGGACAGATACGCAGTATTTT.

This chain connects TRBV10-3 to TRBJ2-6, with 7 bases aligning to TRBD1. CDR1 ENHRY and CDR2 SYGVKD come from the germline V gene. The CDR3 runs 14 residues. V was clipped by 10 bases and J by 4 bases; unmatched bases: 7. CDR3 sequence (DNA): TGTGCCACCAAGGGGGCGGGCGGGGCCAACGTCCTGACTTTC. This codes for CATKGAGGANVLTF.

The J gene is TRBJ1-2, the V gene TRBV10-3; a possible D gene is TRBD1 (5 bases). This CDR3 has 15 amino acids. CDR1 is ENHRY and CDR2 is SYGVKD in the germline V gene. Trimming pared 3 bases from V and 5 bases from J, leaving 16 bases between. CDR3 region: CAISDPEEGKYGYTF. CDR3 sequence (DNA): TGTGCCATCAGTGACCCCGAGGAGGGGAAGTATGGCTACACCTTC.

The genes are TRBV9 and TRBJ2-5, with 9 bases aligning to TRBD2. The V segment lost 0 bases and the J segment 4 bases; nucleotides outside the gene matches: 7. The CDR3 spans 16 residues. Germline V gene sequence: CDR1 SGDLS, CDR2 YYNGEE. The CDR3 region is CASSVGGGGASETQYF. The CDR3 nucleotides read TGTGCCAGCAGCGTAGGAGGCGGGGGGGCTTCAGAGACCCAGTACTTC.

This chain links TRBV30 with TRBJ1-4, with 8 bases that match TRBD1. The V gene's germline CDR1 is GTSNPN and CDR2 SVGIG (reference sequence). The CDR3 has 14 residues. V shed 8 bases, J shed 4 bases, and the junction held 9 bases outside the gene matches. The CDR3 loop is CAQDRDSDNEKLFF. The CDR3 nucleotides read TGTGCCCAGGACAGGGATTCGGATAATGAAAAACTGTTTTTT.

The chain recombines TRBV5-1 with TRBJ2-3, with 11 bases that match TRBD2. The CDR3 has 16 amino acids. The germline gives CDR1 SGHRS, CDR2 YFSETQ. The trim removed 3 bases at V and 3 bases at J, leaving 6 bases unmatched. The chain's CDR3 is CASSYLAGGPTDTQYF. In DNA, the CDR3 is TGCGCCAGCAGCTATTTAGCGGGGGGGCCTACAGATACGCAGTATTTT.

This clone was counted a few times. The chain uses TRBV19 and TRBJ1-5, with D perhaps TRBD1 (6 bases). Trimming removed 4 bases at V and 6 bases at J, with 25 bases between. Germline CDR1 LNHDA, CDR2 SQIVND (reference sequence). CDR3 length equals 18 residues. CDR3 amino acids: CASSSSLGGRRASQPQHF. DNA for the CDR3: TGTGCCAGTAGTAGCTCCCTGGGGGGGCGCCGAGCTTCTCAGCCCCAGCATTTT. Complete variable domain (other parts from reference TRBV19 and TRBJ1-5): DGGITQSPKYLFRKEGQNVTLSCEQNLNHDAMYWYRQDPGQGLRLIYYSQIVNDFQKGDIAEGYSVSREKKESFPLTVTSAQKNPTAFYLCASSSSLGGRRASQPQHFGDGTRLSIL.

This clone was detected once. The V gene is TRBV27, the J gene TRBJ2-3; D is ambiguous. CDR3 length: 13 residues. CDR1 and CDR2 (germline): MNHEY, SMNVEV (reference sequence). V shed 3 bases and J shed 3 bases, with 7 bases lying between them. The CDR3 protein is CASSLGQTDTQYF. For the CDR3, the DNA is TGTGCCAGCAGTTTGGGCCAAACAGATACGCAGTATTTT.